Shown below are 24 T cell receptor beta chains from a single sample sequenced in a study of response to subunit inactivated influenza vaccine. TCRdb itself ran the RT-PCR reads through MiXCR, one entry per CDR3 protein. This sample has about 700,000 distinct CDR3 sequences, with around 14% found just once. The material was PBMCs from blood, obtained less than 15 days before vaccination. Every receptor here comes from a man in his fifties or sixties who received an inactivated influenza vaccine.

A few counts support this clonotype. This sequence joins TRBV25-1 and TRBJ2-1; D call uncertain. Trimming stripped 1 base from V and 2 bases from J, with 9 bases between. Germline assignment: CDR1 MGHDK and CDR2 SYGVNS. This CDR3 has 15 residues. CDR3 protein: CASSESRHTYNEQFF. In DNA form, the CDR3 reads TGTGCCAGCAGTGAATCGAGACATACCTACAATGAGCAGTTCTTC.

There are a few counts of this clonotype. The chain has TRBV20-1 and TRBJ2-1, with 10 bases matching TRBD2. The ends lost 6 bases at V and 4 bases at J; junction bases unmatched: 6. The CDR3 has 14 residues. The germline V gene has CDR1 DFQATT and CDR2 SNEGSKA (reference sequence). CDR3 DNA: TGCAGTGCCCCACAGCGGGAGGGGTACAATGAGCAGTTCTTC. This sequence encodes CSAPQREGYNEQFF.

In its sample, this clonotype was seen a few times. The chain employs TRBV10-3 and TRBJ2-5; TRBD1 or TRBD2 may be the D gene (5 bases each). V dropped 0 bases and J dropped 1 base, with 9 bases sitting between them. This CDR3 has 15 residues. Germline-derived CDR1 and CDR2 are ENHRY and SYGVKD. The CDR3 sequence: CAISESGRIQETQYF. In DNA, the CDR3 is TGTGCCATCAGTGAGTCGGGACGGATCCAAGAGACCCAGTACTTC.

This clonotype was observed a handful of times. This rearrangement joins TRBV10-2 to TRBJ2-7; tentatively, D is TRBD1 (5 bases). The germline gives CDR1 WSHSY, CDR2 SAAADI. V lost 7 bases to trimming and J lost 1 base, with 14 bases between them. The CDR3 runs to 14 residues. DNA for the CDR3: TGCGCCAGCACCCATGTGGGGCCTTCCTACGAGCAGTACTTC. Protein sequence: CASTHVGPSYEQYF.

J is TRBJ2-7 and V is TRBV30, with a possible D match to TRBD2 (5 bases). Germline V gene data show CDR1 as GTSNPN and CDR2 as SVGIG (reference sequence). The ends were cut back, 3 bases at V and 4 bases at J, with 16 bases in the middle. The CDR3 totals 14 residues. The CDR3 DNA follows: TGTGCCTGGAGCAGCTGGGAGACGAAGTACGAGCAGTACTTC. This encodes CAWSSWETKYEQYF.

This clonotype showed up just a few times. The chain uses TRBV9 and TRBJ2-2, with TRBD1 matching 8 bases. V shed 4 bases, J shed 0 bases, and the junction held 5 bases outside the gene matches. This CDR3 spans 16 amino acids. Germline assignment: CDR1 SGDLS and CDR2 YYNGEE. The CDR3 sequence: CASSHPTGANTGELFF. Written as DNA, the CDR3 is TGTGCCAGCAGCCACCCGACAGGGGCGAACACCGGGGAGCTGTTTTTT.

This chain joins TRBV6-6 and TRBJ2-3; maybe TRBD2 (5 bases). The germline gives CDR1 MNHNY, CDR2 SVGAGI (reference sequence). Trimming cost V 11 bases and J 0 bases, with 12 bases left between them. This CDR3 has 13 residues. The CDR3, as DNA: TGTGCCGGCTCCTGGACTAGCACAGATACGCAGTATTTT. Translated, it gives CAGSWTSTDTQYF.

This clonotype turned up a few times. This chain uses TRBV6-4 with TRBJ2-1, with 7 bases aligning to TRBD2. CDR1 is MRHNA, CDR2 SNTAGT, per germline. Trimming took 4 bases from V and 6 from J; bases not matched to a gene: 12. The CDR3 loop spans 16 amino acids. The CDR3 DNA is TGTGCCAGCAGTGTTAATAGTGCGGGAGTGGGCAATGAGCAGTTCTTC. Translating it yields CASSVNSAGVGNEQFF.

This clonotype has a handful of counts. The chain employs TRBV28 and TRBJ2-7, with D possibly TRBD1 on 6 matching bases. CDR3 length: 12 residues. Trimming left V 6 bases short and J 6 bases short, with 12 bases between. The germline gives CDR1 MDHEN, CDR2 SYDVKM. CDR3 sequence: CASSQQGTEQYF. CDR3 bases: TGTGCCAGCAGCCAACAGGGTACCGAGCAGTACTTC.

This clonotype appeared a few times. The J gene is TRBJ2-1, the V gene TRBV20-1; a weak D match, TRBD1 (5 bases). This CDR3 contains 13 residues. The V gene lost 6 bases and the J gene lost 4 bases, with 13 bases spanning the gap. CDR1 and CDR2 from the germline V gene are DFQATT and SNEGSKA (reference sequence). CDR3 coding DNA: TGCAGTGCCCGGATAACAGGTTACAATGAGCAGTTCTTC. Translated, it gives CSARITGYNEQFF.

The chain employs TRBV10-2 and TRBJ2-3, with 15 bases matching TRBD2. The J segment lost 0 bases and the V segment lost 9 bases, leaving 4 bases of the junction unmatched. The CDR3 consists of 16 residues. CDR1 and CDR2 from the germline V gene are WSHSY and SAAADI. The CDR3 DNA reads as TGCGCCAGTAGGACTAGCGGGGGGGCTAGCACAGATACGCAGTATTTT. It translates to CASRTSGGASTDTQYF.

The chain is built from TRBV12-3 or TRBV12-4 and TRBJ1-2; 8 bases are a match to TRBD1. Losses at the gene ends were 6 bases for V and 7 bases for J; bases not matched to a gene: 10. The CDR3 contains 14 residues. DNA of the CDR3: TGTGCCAGCAGGAGACGACAGGGGAAGTCTGGCTACACCTTC. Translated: CASRRRQGKSGYTF.

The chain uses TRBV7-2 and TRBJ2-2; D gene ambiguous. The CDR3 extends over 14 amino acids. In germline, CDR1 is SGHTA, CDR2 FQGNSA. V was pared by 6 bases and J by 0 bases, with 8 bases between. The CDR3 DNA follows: TGTGCCAGCAGACGATACGCGAACACCGGGGAGCTGTTTTTT. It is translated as CASRRYANTGELFF.

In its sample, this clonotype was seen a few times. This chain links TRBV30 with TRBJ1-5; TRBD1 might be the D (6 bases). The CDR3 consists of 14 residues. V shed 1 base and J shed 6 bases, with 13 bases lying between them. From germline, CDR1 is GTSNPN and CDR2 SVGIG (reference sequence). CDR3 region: CAWSATGFVQPQHF. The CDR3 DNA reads TGTGCCTGGAGTGCCACAGGGTTTGTTCAGCCCCAGCATTTT.

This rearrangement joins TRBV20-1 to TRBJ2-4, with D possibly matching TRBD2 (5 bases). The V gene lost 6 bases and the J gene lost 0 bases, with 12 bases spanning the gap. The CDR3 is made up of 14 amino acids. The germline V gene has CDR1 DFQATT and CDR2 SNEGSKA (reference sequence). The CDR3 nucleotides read TGCAGTGCCCCGGGGTACCTAGCCAAAAACATTCAGTACTTC. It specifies CSAPGYLAKNIQYF.

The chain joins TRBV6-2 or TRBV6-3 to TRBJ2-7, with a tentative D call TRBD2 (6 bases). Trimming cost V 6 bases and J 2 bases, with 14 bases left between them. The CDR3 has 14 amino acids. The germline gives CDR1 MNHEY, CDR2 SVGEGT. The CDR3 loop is CASRYVGGAYEQYF. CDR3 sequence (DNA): TGTGCCAGCAGATACGTGGGGGGAGCCTACGAGCAGTACTTC.

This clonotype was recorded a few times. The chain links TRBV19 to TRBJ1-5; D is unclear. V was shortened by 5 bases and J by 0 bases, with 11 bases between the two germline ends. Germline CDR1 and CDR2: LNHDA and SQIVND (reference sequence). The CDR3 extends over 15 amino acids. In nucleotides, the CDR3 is TGTGCCAGTAGTTTCCAAAGGCTTAGCAATCAGCCCCAGCATTTT. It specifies CASSFQRLSNQPQHF.

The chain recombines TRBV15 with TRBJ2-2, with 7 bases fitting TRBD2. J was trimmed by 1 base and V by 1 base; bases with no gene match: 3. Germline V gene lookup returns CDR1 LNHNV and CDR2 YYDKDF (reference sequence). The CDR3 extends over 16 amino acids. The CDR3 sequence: CATSRGLAGNTGELFF. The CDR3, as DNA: TGTGCCACCAGCAGAGGACTAGCCGGGAACACCGGGGAGCTGTTTTTT.

CDR3 sequence reads: CSARDLGLNTEAFF. CDR3 DNA sequence: TGCAGTGCTAGAGATCTGGGGCTGAACACTGAAGCTTTCTTT. The chain couples TRBV20-1 to TRBJ1-1; a possible D gene is TRBD1 (5 bases). The CDR3 extends over 14 amino acids. Germline assignment: CDR1 DFQATT and CDR2 SNEGSKA (reference sequence). The ends were cut back, 0 bases at V and 0 bases at J, with 8 bases in the middle.

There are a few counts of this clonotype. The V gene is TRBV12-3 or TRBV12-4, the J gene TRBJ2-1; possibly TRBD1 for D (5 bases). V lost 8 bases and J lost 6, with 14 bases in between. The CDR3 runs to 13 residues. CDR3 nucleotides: TGTGCCAGCCTGGAAGACAGAGCCAATGAGCAGTTCTTC. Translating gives CASLEDRANEQFF.

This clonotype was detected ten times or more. The CDR3 DNA sequence: TGTGCCAGCAGAGTCGGGCAGGGCGACACTGAAGCTTTCTTT. Its protein is CASRVGQGDTEAFF. V usage is TRBV7-3 and J usage is TRBJ1-1; D is perhaps TRBD1 (5 bases). Trimming shortened V by 6 bases and J by 3 bases, and 14 bases separated the two germline ends. There are 14 residues in the CDR3. Germline CDR1 SGHTA, CDR2 FQGTGA. The variable domain in full, completed from reference TRBV7-3 and TRBJ1-1, reads GAGVSQTPSNKVTEKGKYVELRCDPISGHTALYWYRQSLGQGPEFLIYFQGTGAADDSGLPNDRFFAVRPEGSVSTLKIQRTERGDSAVYLCASRVGQGDTEAFFGQGTRLTVV.

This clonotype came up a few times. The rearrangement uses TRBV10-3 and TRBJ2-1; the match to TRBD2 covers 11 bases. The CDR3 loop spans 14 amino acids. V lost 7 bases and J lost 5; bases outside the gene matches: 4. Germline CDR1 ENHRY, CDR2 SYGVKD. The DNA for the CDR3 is TGTGCCATCAAACTAGCGGGAGCGAACAATGAGCAGTTCTTC. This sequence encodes CAIKLAGANNEQFF.

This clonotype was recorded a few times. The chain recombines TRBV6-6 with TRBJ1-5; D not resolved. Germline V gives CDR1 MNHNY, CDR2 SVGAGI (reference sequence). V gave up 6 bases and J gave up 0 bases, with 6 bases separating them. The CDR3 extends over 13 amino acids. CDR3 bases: TGTGCCAGCAGGGGGTCTAGCAATCAGCCCCAGCATTTT. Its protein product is CASRGSSNQPQHF.

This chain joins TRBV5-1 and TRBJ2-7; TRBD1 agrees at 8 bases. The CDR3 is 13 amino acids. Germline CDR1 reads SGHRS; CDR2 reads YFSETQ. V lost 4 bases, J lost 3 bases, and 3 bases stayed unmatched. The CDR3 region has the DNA TGCGCCAGCAGCAACGGACAGGGCTACGAGCAGTACTTC. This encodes CASSNGQGYEQYF.